The rows below give T cell receptor beta chains drawn from one sample of a study of technical replicates of blood from several donors. The method was immunoSEQ multiplex PCR; TCRdb's version includes in-frame clones alone and lacks a portion of them. The repertoire holds tens of thousands of clones, more than 90% seen once, with roughly 0.4% in the top ten. Sequencing was performed on T cells isolated from PBMCs. The receptors shown here come from a human donor in good health. CDR3s include the opening cysteine and the closing phenylalanine or tryptophan. The D gene is left open where the match is weak. Size is stated for part of the rows, as once, few or many counts, or as a class when the clone is expanded.

d_gene | j_gene | v_gene | abundance | CDR3aa | CDR3nt
. | TRBJ2-3 | TRBV14 | . | CASSQVGGPTDTQYF | TGTGCCAGCAGCCAAGTTGGGGGCCCCACAGATACGCAGTATTTT
TRBD2 | TRBJ2-1 | TRBV30 | once | CAWSAGSGRSGNEQFF | TGTGCCTGGAGTGCTGGTAGCGGGAGATCAGGTAATGAGCAGTTCTTC
. | TRBJ1-1 | TRBV4-2 | . | CASSLPGSDTEAFF | TGTGCCAGCAGCCTGCCAGGGTCTGACACTGAAGCTTTCTTT
. | TRBJ2-1 | TRBV30 | . | CAWRGPSSYNEQFF | TGTGCCTGGAGGGGGCCCAGCTCCTACAATGAGCAGTTCTTC
. | TRBJ1-6 | TRBV19 | . | CASSIAGALDSPLHF | TGTGCCAGTAGTATAGCGGGAGCTTTGGATTCACCCCTCCACTTT
. | TRBJ2-7 | TRBV7-6 | . | CASSLGAGLSSYEQYF | TGTGCCAGCAGCTTGGGTGCGGGTCTTAGCTCCTACGAGCAGTACTTC
TRBD1 | TRBJ1-1 | TRBV25-1 | . | CASRRTGKVVTEAFF | TGTGCCAGCAGGAGGACAGGGAAGGTGGTCACTGAAGCTTTCTTT
. | TRBJ2-7 | TRBV15 | . | CATGQQGLESEQYF | TGTGCCACCGGACAACAGGGTTTGGAATCCGAGCAGTACTTC
TRBD1 | TRBJ2-7 | TRBV7-9 | . | CASSLGQGNDEQYF | TGTGCCAGCAGCCTGGGACAGGGGAACGACGAGCAGTACTTC
. | TRBJ1-1 | TRBV6-1 | . | CASSATGRADTEAFF | TGTGCCAGCAGCGCCACAGGGAGGGCCGACACTGAAGCTTTCTTT
. | TRBJ1-1 | TRBV10-2 | . | CASRNQKLNTEAFF | TGCGCCAGCAGGAATCAGAAATTGAACACTGAAGCTTTCTTT
TRBD1 | TRBJ1-2 | TRBV6-5 | few | CASRTGHGYTF | TGTGCCAGCAGGACAGGGCATGGCTACACCTTC
TRBD2 | TRBJ2-7 | TRBV5-1 | . | CASSLEPGLAGEHEQYF | TGCGCCAGCAGCTTGGAGCCGGGACTAGCGGGAGAGCACGAGCAGTACTTC
TRBD2 | TRBJ2-2 | TRBV5-5 | . | CASSFGLAVIPGELFF | TGTGCCAGCAGCTTCGGACTAGCGGTTATCCCCGGGGAGCTGTTTTTT
TRBD2 | TRBJ2-5 | TRBV6-1 | . | CASTRLAGLQETQYF | TGTGCCAGCACTCGACTAGCGGGGCTCCAAGAGACCCAGTACTTC
. | TRBJ2-1 | TRBV7-2 | . | CASSLGRGDEQFF | TGTGCCAGCAGCTTAGGGCGGGGCGATGAGCAGTTCTTC
. | TRBJ1-1 | TRBV12-1 | . | CASSLIEPVLRQTGSPTEAFF | TGTGCCAGCAGCCTCATTGAGCCGGTTTTGCGACAAACAGGGTCCCCCACTGAAGCTTTCTTT
. | TRBJ1-2 | TRBV28 | . | CASSVHNYGYTF | TGTGCCAGCAGCGTACATAACTATGGCTACACCTTC
. | TRBJ2-7 | TRBV29-1 | once | CSVEDPEERAYEQYF | TGCAGCGTTGAAGATCCCGAGGAGCGAGCATACGAGCAGTACTTC
. | TRBJ2-7 | TRBV9 | . | CASSVAQGFAEQYF | TGTGCCAGCAGCGTAGCACAGGGTTTTGCCGAGCAGTACTTC
. | TRBJ1-2 | TRBV19 | once | CASSPREAYGYTF | TGTGCCAGTAGTCCCCGGGAGGCCTATGGCTACACCTTC
. | TRBJ2-3 | TRBV7-3 | . | CASSLTLGGSTDTQYF | TGTGCCAGCAGCTTAACTCTAGGGGGAAGCACAGATACGCAGTATTTT
TRBD2 | TRBJ2-7 | TRBV30 | . | CAWSLDATRGDEQYF | TGTGCCTGGAGTTTAGACGCTACGCGGGGGGACGAGCAGTACTTC
. | TRBJ2-7 | TRBV6-1 | . | CASSESSLSAIYEQYF | TGTGCCAGCAGTGAAAGTTCTCTTAGCGCGATCTACGAGCAGTACTTC
TRBD1 | TRBJ2-5 | TRBV30 | . | CAWSRLDRDQETQYF | TGTGCCTGGAGTAGATTGGACAGGGATCAGGAGACCCAGTACTTC
TRBD1 | TRBJ1-2 | TRBV25-1 | . | CASTFRGAGGYWGYTF | TGTGCCAGCACTTTCAGAGGGGCAGGGGGATATTGGGGCTACACCTTC
TRBD1 | TRBJ1-1 | TRBV9 | . | CASSKWDRGSAEAFF | TGTGCCAGCAGCAAATGGGACAGGGGGAGCGCTGAAGCTTTCTTT
TRBD1 | TRBJ1-5 | TRBV28 | . | CASSAPGGGHQPQHF | TGTGCCAGCAGTGCCCCAGGGGGCGGCCATCAGCCCCAGCATTTT
. | TRBJ2-3 | TRBV5-1 | . | CASSYWALEVTDTQYF | TGCGCCAGCAGTTACTGGGCTTTGGAGGTCACAGATACGCAGTATTTT
. | TRBJ2-1 | TRBV30 | once | CAWSVRAREQFF | TGTGCCTGGAGTGTGAGGGCCCGTGAGCAGTTCTTC
. | TRBJ2-5 | TRBV28 | . | CASQGLASVDQYF | TGTGCCAGTCAGGGTTTGGCTAGCGTGGACCAGTACTTC
. | TRBJ2-3 | TRBV7-9 | . | CASSFARDRQYF | TGTGCCAGCAGCTTTGCCAGGGATAGGCAGTATTTT
. | TRBJ1-4 | TRBV11-3 | . | CASSQDHEGYEKLFF | TGTGCCAGCAGCCAAGATCATGAGGGCTATGAAAAACTGTTTTTT
TRBD2 | TRBJ2-7 | TRBV4-3 | . | CASSPRLAGVPGEQYF | TGCGCCAGCAGCCCGCGACTAGCGGGAGTTCCGGGCGAGCAGTACTTC
. | TRBJ1-5 | TRBV27 | . | CASSLGRGNQPQHF | TGTGCCAGCAGTTTAGGGAGGGGGAATCAGCCCCAGCATTTT
. | TRBJ2-7 | TRBV21-1 | . | CASSKIWTGGLSYEQYF | TGTGCCAGCAGCAAAATATGGACAGGGGGCCTATCCTACGAGCAGTACTTC
. | TRBJ1-5 | TRBV7-9 | . | CASSFPTGGQPQHF | TGTGCCAGCAGCTTTCCGACTGGCGGTCAGCCCCAGCATTTT
. | TRBJ1-3 | TRBV30 | few | CAWRRGGSGNTIYF | TGTGCCTGGAGGCGGGGTGGCTCTGGAAACACCATATATTTT
TRBD1 | TRBJ1-1 | TRBV11-2 | . | CASSLPTGLNTEAFF | TGTGCCAGCAGCCTGCCGACAGGGCTGAACACTGAAGCTTTCTTT
TRBD2 | TRBJ2-7 | TRBV9 | . | CASSPRTSGRVDEQYF | TGTGCCAGCAGCCCGAGGACTAGCGGGAGGGTAGACGAGCAGTACTTC
. | TRBJ2-7 | TRBV15 | . | CATSIGHSYEQYF | TGTGCCACCAGCATTGGACACTCCTACGAGCAGTACTTC
. | TRBJ1-2 | TRBV5-5 | . | CASSLGGDYGYTF | TGTGCCAGCAGCTTGGGGGGGGATTATGGCTACACCTTC
TRBD1 | TRBJ1-5 | TRBV6-1 | . | CASIGGAGQPQHF | TGTGCCAGCATAGGGGGCGCGGGTCAGCCCCAGCATTTT
. | TRBJ2-1 | TRBV4-3 | . | CASSQETTSGTGLYNEQFF | TGCGCCAGCAGCCAAGAAACTACCTCCGGCACAGGGCTCTACAATGAGCAGTTCTTC
TRBD1 | TRBJ2-1 | TRBV5-1 | . | CASSSGPRTGGRMDEQFF | TGCGCCAGCAGCTCTGGACCGCGAACAGGGGGTAGAATGGATGAGCAGTTCTTC
TRBD1 | TRBJ1-1 | TRBV10-2 | once | CASSGTGGFTEAFF | TGCGCCAGCAGTGGGACAGGGGGCTTCACTGAAGCTTTCTTT
TRBD1 | TRBJ2-7 | TRBV7-6 | . | CASSTGTGVYEQYF | TGTGCCAGCAGCACGGGGACAGGAGTCTACGAGCAGTACTTC
. | TRBJ1-5 | TRBV5-1 | . | CASRPGYKNQPQHF | TGCGCCAGCAGACCGGGTTACAAAAATCAGCCCCAGCATTTT
. | TRBJ2-5 | TRBV15 | . | CATSSALREVETQYF | TGTGCCACCAGCAGTGCCTTAAGGGAGGTTGAGACCCAGTACTTC
TRBD2 | TRBJ2-7 | TRBV2 | . | CASSRDYSYEQYF | TGTGCCAGCTCCCGGGACTACTCCTACGAGCAGTACTTC
. | TRBJ1-3 | TRBV4-3 | . | CASSQDPENSGNTIYF | TGCGCCAGCAGCCAAGATCCAGAAAACTCTGGAAACACCATATATTTT
. | TRBJ1-1 | TRBV10-3 | . | CAIRDSGGGTEAFF | TGTGCCATCAGGGATTCCGGGGGGGGCACTGAAGCTTTCTTT
. | TRBJ1-1 | TRBV27 | . | CASCSTGLNTEAFF | TGTGCCAGCTGTTCAACAGGGTTGAACACTGAAGCTTTCTTT